This T cell receptor beta chain was observed in a study of blood T cell repertoires in COVID-19 (dated by TCRdb to about 2020). Regarding the complete study: Samples covering the acute and convalescent phases of COVID-19 were provided by collaborators in the United States, Italy and Spain. The prospective study material was composed of cDNA or gDNA derived from T cells, B-cell-depleted T cells, or PBMCs. HLA class I and class II types, where available, came from metadata supplied by the sample provider rather than from assay-based typing. Subjects who had been exposed to COVID-19, were actively infected with it, or had recovered from it provided the deeply sampled blood TCRbeta repertoires that made up the dataset. Samples came from the ongoing ImmuneRACE study (first 160 participants) plus 1,254 subjects from 6 global collaborators. The repertoires were made available in a free public database intended to serve as a resource for research on the immune response to SARS-CoV-2. Sample metadata almost always included a de-identified subject ID, COVID-19 status, age in years and sex. The investigation overall reported the following: How much clinical and demographic metadata was included differed by source and by participant, and the metadata was provided uncurated.

About this clone itself: The antigen it binds to is not known. No qualities accompany the bases; no much larger clone lies one base away.

Each collaborating institution followed its own protocols to collect whole blood in K2EDTA tubes. For TCRbeta analysis, collaborators shipped samples as frozen whole blood, isolated PBMCs, or DNA extracted from either of those sample types. TCRbeta CDR3 regions were amplified from genomic DNA using the immunoSEQ Assay, a bias-controlled multiplex PCR. In the source study's methods: Nucleated cell counts per sample were estimated from amplification of reference gene primers within the assay. Sequence reads were collapsed and filtered to measure the absolute abundance of every unique TCRbeta CDR3 rearrangement. For each sample, productive Simpson clonality was calculated as the square root of Simpson's diversity index across productive rearrangements. In its TCRdb copy, this immuneACCESS table keeps in-frame sequences only and misses some clones. Where compared with another copy, unresolved V genes explain less than half of these, and the others have no known cause. V, J and clone size are taken as reported in that table, and D and trimming were inferred from the DNA itself. Recorded for this sample are approximately 330,000 clones; 88% of them occurred a single time. The ten largest clones capture roughly 4% of the sample.

CDR1 LGHNA and CDR2 YSLEER are derived from the germline V gene. Including the terminal cysteine and phenylalanine, the CDR3 comprises 14 residues. CDR3 DNA is the only sequence kept; it has 42 bases, read in frame from the first base. Trimming removed 0 bases from V and 2 bases from J, leaving 8 bases between the germline ends. The TCR sequence derives from a woman between 45 and 60 years old with active or convalescent COVID-19. The sequencing sample was made of peripheral blood. Here the chain combines TRBV4-3 and TRBJ2-7; the D segment could be TRBD2, given 6 matching bases. The sequenced DNA: TGCGCCAGCAGCCAAGAGGCGGGGCCCTACGAGCAGTACTTC. This translates into CASSQEAGPYEQYF.